The entry that follows covers one T cell receptor (beta chain) sequence. The table lists this clone with a few counts. Its antigen specificity is not known. Per-nucleotide qualities are absent, and no much larger clonotype sits a single base away. All of the isolated RNA was reverse transcribed with the High Capacity cDNA Reverse Transcription Kit, so expressed TCRB transcripts were sequenced. Deep immunoSEQ sequencing was performed on naive, central memory and regulatory T cell samples, with an average of around 3.5 million total reads per sample. Sorted cells were lysed in RLT buffer and RNA was extracted with DNase-treated RNeasy Micro or Mini kits, depending on cell number. To prevent cross-contamination, each cell subset was processed individually, whereas patient and healthy donor samples were processed jointly. The immunoSEQ multiplex PCR was used to amplify TCRB sequences from cDNA, generating 87-bp fragments that spanned the CDR3 region. Sequencing of the amplicons was done on the Illumina HiSeq platform. In the source study's methods: Synthetic template baselines were used to correct PCR bias computationally, reads within Hamming distance 2 were collapsed together, and singletons that could not be merged were discarded. Reads were aligned to IMGT to assign V, D and J genes, CDR3 length, and insertions or deletions at six rearrangement sites. Within each subset, clonotype counts were normalized to sorted cell number, after which true diversity and Gini coefficients were computed with the tcR R package. Repertoire sharing was quantified using the overlap coefficient calculated on TCRB nucleotide sequences. In TCRdb, the immuneACCESS table is reduced to in-frame sequences with V and J assigned. These tables do not hold every clone; where another copy was compared, an unresolved V gene accounts for under half, and the others remain unexplained. Clonal size and the V and J genes are those of that table, whereas D and trimming came from the DNA. Here the sample has around 40,000 clones; about 64% occur a single time. Of the sample, 2% to 2.5% falls within the top ten clones.

The data were obtained in a study of beta chain features in type 1 diabetes (dated by TCRdb to the late 2010s). Context from the whole study: Mean age, gender distribution, total cell number and subset yield did not differ between patients and healthy donors. A total of about 99,000,000 sorted cells were examined across all samples, and RNA yield correlated strongly with the number of cells per subset. In the study, TCRB repertoires of sorted circulating CD4+ T cell subsets from recently diagnosed type 1 diabetes patients were compared with those of matched healthy donors. Naive and central memory subsets were obtained from all 30 or so donors, but regulatory and stem cell-like memory subsets were isolated from only 8 patients and roughly eight healthy donors. General conclusions and limits of the study: HLA sub-analyses involved small numbers of individuals, so any influence of HLA type on TCRB rearrangement remained unresolved. Because cDNA rather than genomic DNA was sequenced, highly expressing activated cells could have been over-represented, although no difference in activation and CD3 levels was found between groups. Naive, central memory and regulatory TCRB repertoires appeared to be more similar among patients than among healthy donors. Shorter templates might have been favored by PCR, but patient and control samples were amplified and corrected together, so both groups would have been affected equally by any skew. Fewer insertions and more nucleotide deletions at VDJ recombination sites were observed in patients with type 1 diabetes, implying thymic rearrangement abnormalities. A moderate but significant shortening of TCRB CDR3 length was observed in type 1 diabetes patients in all four CD4+ subsets.

CDR1 and CDR2, per the germline V gene, are SGHTA and FQGTGA. The CDR3 numbers 17 residues from cysteine through phenylalanine. Solely the CDR3 DNA is kept, with 51 bases framed from the first base. The junction shows trimming of 1 base on V and 3 bases on J, and the gene matches do not reach 8 bases of it. A single peripheral blood draw of around 0.11 L on average was collected from each donor into heparinised tubes. Using a panel that included CD45RO, CCR7, CD25, CD127, CD95 and CD27, naive, central memory, regulatory and stem cell-like memory CD4+ T cells were sorted on a BD FACSAria II. A purity above 98% was achieved for all sorted populations. PBMCs were isolated right away by Lymphoprep density gradient centrifugation and were stained directly, without culture. So that batch effects would be minimized, each experiment stained and sorted samples in pairs, pairing one healthy donor with one patient.

The sample consisted of Tregs from blood. The sample's cell subset or site, from its label and the paper: regulatory CD4+ T cells. The chain is assembled from TRBV7-3 and TRBJ2-3; TRBD1 agrees with 9 junctional bases. The source is a woman aged 25 to 39 in good health. The DNA reads as follows: TGTGCCAGCAGCTTAAGGGGACAGGGAGTAGCGACAGATACGCAGTATTTT. Translated, this is CASSLRGQGVATDTQYF.